Shown below are 30 T cell receptor beta chains from a single sample sequenced in a study of blood T cell repertoires in COVID-19. Generated by immunoSEQ multiplex PCR, the TCRdb table keeps only in-frame clones and is missing some. The sample holds 250,000 to 350,000 clones, roughly nine tenths seen once. Sequenced sample: peripheral blood. The receptors originated from a woman aged 50 to 65 who had recovered from COVID-19.

V is TRBV10-3 and J is TRBJ2-1, with 7 bases fitting TRBD2. CDR3 length equals 16 residues. Trimming at V came to 4 bases and at J to 0 bases, leaving 6 bases not matched to a gene. CDR1 is ENHRY and CDR2 is SYGVKD in the germline V gene. CDR3 DNA: TGTGCCATCAGTGGTATAAGCGGGAACTCCTACAATGAGCAGTTCTTC. This translates into CAISGISGNSYNEQFF.

The J gene is TRBJ2-7, the V gene TRBV28; D gene ambiguous. Germline lookup yields CDR1 MDHEN and CDR2 SYDVKM. The CDR3 totals 10 residues. V was trimmed by 9 bases and J by 6 bases, leaving 9 bases between them. The CDR3: CASGPFEQYF. In nucleotides, the CDR3 is TGTGCCAGTGGCCCCTTCGAGCAGTACTTC.

This sequence joins TRBV30 and TRBJ1-4; 7 positions match TRBD1. Germline CDR1 reads GTSNPN; CDR2 reads SVGIG (reference sequence). CDR3 length equals 15 residues. The junction had 9 bases not matched to a gene; V was cut back by 0 bases and J by 8 bases. The CDR3 sequence: CAWSVIPDRAEKLFF. The DNA for the CDR3 is TGTGCCTGGAGTGTAATCCCCGACAGGGCCGAAAAACTGTTTTTT.

V gene TRBV7-2 combines with J gene TRBJ2-7, with TRBD2 identical over 7 bases. With 1 base clipped from V and 1 base from J, the junction kept 7 bases outside the gene matches. Germline V gene lookup returns CDR1 SGHTA and CDR2 FQGNSA. The CDR3 loop spans 16 amino acids. The CDR3 DNA is TGTGCCAGCAGCTTAGGTGCGGGGGTAGGGTCCTACGAGCAGTACTTC. Translated: CASSLGAGVGSYEQYF.

In this sample, this clone turned up a few times. This sequence joins TRBV27 and TRBJ1-1; D is perhaps TRBD1 (5 bases). V was trimmed by 5 bases and J by 3 bases, leaving 13 bases between them. CDR3 size: 14 residues. Germline CDR1 and CDR2: MNHEY and SMNVEV (reference sequence). CDR3 sequence (DNA): TGTGCCAGCAGTCTCAGGGCGGGGGACACTGAAGCTTTCTTT. This encodes CASSLRAGDTEAFF.

The chain employs TRBV7-8 and TRBJ2-2; 9 bases align to TRBD2. The germline gives CDR1 SGHVS, CDR2 FQNEAQ. This CDR3 has 16 amino acids. Trimming took 4 bases from V and 3 from J; bases not matched to a gene: 6. The CDR3 loop is CASSSSLAGYTGELFF. CDR3 DNA: TGTGCCAGCAGCTCAAGCCTAGCGGGGTACACCGGGGAGCTGTTTTTT.

V is TRBV30 and J is TRBJ1-6; D may be TRBD1 (5 bases). The germline V gene encodes CDR1 GTSNPN and CDR2 SVGIG (reference sequence). The CDR3 runs to 15 residues. V lost 0 bases and J lost 7, with 13 bases in between. The CDR3 sequence is CAWSVGVYENSPLHF. The CDR3 DNA is TGTGCCTGGAGTGTAGGGGTGTACGAGAATTCACCCCTCCACTTT. Complete variable domain (other parts from reference TRBV30 and TRBJ1-6): SQTIHQWPATLVQPVGSPLSLECTVEGTSNPNLYWYRQAAGRGLQLLFYSVGIGQISSEVPQNLSASRPQDRQFILSSKKLLLSDSGFYLCAWSVGVYENSPLHFGNGTRLTVT.

This clone appeared once. The chain combines TRBV10-3 with TRBJ1-3; D not certain. This CDR3 region has 11 residues. Trimming pared 7 bases from V and 3 bases from J, leaving 4 bases between. CDR1 is ENHRY, CDR2 SYGVKD, per germline. This chain's CDR3 is CAITVGNTIYF. In nucleotides, the CDR3 is TGTGCCATCACGGTTGGAAACACCATATATTTT.

The chain uses TRBV5-1 and TRBJ1-2; the match to TRBD1 covers 7 bases. Looked up from germline, CDR1 is SGHRS and CDR2 is YFSETQ. V lost 7 bases, J lost 0 bases, and 15 bases stayed unmatched. The length of the CDR3 is 17 residues. The chain's CDR3 is CASGNLGQAASNYGYTF. As DNA, the CDR3 is TGCGCCAGCGGAAACCTCGGACAGGCAGCGTCTAACTATGGCTACACCTTC.

The chain couples TRBV9 to TRBJ2-1; TRBD2 might be the D (5 bases). The CDR3 totals 13 residues. Germline V gene data show CDR1 as SGDLS and CDR2 as YYNGEE. The germline V and J ends were trimmed by 1 base and 9 bases, with 11 bases remaining between them. The CDR3: CASSVQLEVEQFF. The DNA for the CDR3 is TGTGCCAGCAGCGTACAGTTGGAGGTTGAGCAGTTCTTC.

This clone was picked up a small number of times. V and J are TRBV6-5 and TRBJ2-7; D not resolved. Trimming shortened V by 5 bases and J by 0 bases, and 11 bases separated the two germline ends. The germline V gene encodes CDR1 MNHEY and CDR2 SVGAGI. The CDR3 consists of 14 residues. This CDR3 is CASSRQRSSYEQYF. The CDR3 nucleotides read TGTGCCAGCAGTCGGCAGCGCAGCTCCTACGAGCAGTACTTC.

This clone was seen only once. The chain carries TRBV5-1 and TRBJ2-1; 9 bases fit TRBD2. Germline-derived CDR1 and CDR2 are SGHRS and YFSETQ. CDR3 length: 15 amino acids. The V segment lost 2 bases and the J segment 3 bases; nucleotides outside the gene matches: 3. CDR3 in amino acids: CASSFTSGRYNEQFF. Written as DNA, the CDR3 is TGCGCCAGCAGCTTCACTAGCGGGCGCTACAATGAGCAGTTCTTC.

The chain links TRBV2 to TRBJ1-2; tentative D call: TRBD1 (5 bases). Germline V CDR1 and CDR2: SNHLY, FYNNEI. The CDR3 sequence is 13 residues long. Between the trimmed V and J ends, which lost 6 bases and 4 bases, there was a span of 12 bases. For the CDR3, the DNA is TGTGCCAGCAGGGGGGGAAGCAGCTATGGCTACACCTTC. It codes for CASRGGSSYGYTF. Looking up the rest from reference TRBV2 and TRBJ1-2 gives the full variable domain: EPEVTQTPSHQVTQMGQEVILRCVPISNHLYFYWYRQILGQKVEFLVSFYNNEISEKSEIFDDQFSVERPDGSNFTLKIRSTKLEDSAMYFCASRGGSSYGYTFGSGTRLTVV.

Only one count was recorded for this clone. This CDR3 reads CASSYPQGIEAFF. In nucleotides, the CDR3 is TGTGCCAGTAGTTACCCACAGGGGATCGAAGCTTTCTTT. The rearrangement uses TRBV19 and TRBJ1-1; 7 bases agree with TRBD1. CDR3 size: 13 residues. V shed 5 bases and J 8 bases; nucleotides not matched to a gene: 8. CDR1 is LNHDA and CDR2 is SQIVND in the germline V gene (reference sequence). The full variable domain, completed using reference TRBV19 and TRBJ1-1, is DGGITQSPKYLFRKEGQNVTLSCEQNLNHDAMYWYRQDPGQGLRLIYYSQIVNDFQKGDIAEGYSVSREKKESFPLTVTSAQKNPTAFYLCASSYPQGIEAFFGQGTRLTVV.

The chain carries TRBV7-8 and TRBJ1-1, with a tentative D call TRBD1 (5 bases). Germline V gene lookup returns CDR1 SGHVS and CDR2 FQNEAQ. V was shortened by 5 bases and J by 4 bases, with 11 bases between the two germline ends. The CDR3 has 13 amino acids. CDR3 residues: CASSPDRTTEAFF. As DNA, the CDR3 is TGTGCCAGCAGCCCAGACAGAACCACTGAAGCTTTCTTT.

The rearrangement uses TRBV28 and TRBJ2-2; 7 nucleotides match TRBD2. Germline-derived CDR1 and CDR2 are MDHEN and SYDVKM. This CDR3 is 14 amino acids long. Unmatched junction bases numbered 9, after V lost 7 bases and J lost 7 bases. CDR3 sequence reads: CASNLGGDDGELFF. CDR3 nucleotide sequence: TGTGCCAGCAACCTGGGAGGGGACGACGGGGAGCTGTTTTTT.

V gene TRBV15 combines with J gene TRBJ2-1; 7 bases are a match to TRBD2. J lost 7 bases, V lost 0 bases, and 9 bases had no gene match. CDR3 length equals 16 residues. Looked up from germline, CDR1 is LNHNV and CDR2 is YYDKDF (reference sequence). DNA of the CDR3: TGTGCCACCAGCAGAGATCTCGCGGGAGTGAGTAATGAGCAGTTCTTC. Amino acid sequence: CATSRDLAGVSNEQFF. Full variable domain (outside the CDR3, taken from reference TRBV15 and TRBJ2-1): DAMVIQNPRYQVTQFGKPVTLSCSQTLNHNVMYWYQQKSSQAPKLLFHYYDKDFNNEADTPDNFQSRRPNTSFCFLDIRSPGLGDTAMYLCATSRDLAGVSNEQFFGPGTRLTVL.

DNA of the CDR3: TGCGCCAGCTCCTCGGACAACCTTGGGGAGACCCAGTACTTC. Protein sequence: CASSSDNLGETQYF. J is TRBJ2-5 and V is TRBV5-1; a weak D match, TRBD1 (5 bases). V lost 7 bases and J lost 5, with 18 bases in between. CDR3 length: 14 residues. Germline CDR1 and CDR2: SGHRS and YFSETQ. Variable domain in full (rest from reference TRBV5-1 and TRBJ2-5): KAGVTQTPRYLIKTRGQQVTLSCSPISGHRSVSWYQQTPGQGLQFLFEYFSETQRNKGNFPGRFSGRQFSNSRSEMNVSTLELGDSALYLCASSSDNLGETQYFGPGTRLLVL.

The chain employs TRBV12-3 or TRBV12-4 and TRBJ2-1, with 7 nucleotides matching TRBD1. The CDR3 has 13 amino acids. Trimming at V came to 6 bases and at J to 7 bases, leaving 6 bases not matched to a gene. The CDR3 sequence is CASSRDRLNEQFF. CDR3 bases: TGTGCCAGCAGCCGGGACAGACTAAATGAGCAGTTCTTC.

CDR3 region: CASSVLAGQPRNEQFF. The CDR3 coding sequence is TGTGCCAGCAGCGTACTAGCGGGACAGCCGCGTAATGAGCAGTTCTTC. The J gene is TRBJ2-1, the V gene TRBV7-2; the match to TRBD2 covers 10 bases. Germline V gives CDR1 SGHTA, CDR2 FQGNSA. With 5 bases clipped from V and 7 bases from J, the junction kept 11 bases outside the gene matches. The CDR3 is 16 residues long.

This chain links TRBV5-8 with TRBJ1-6; D is ambiguous. V dropped 0 bases and J dropped 0 bases, with 16 bases sitting between them. In germline, CDR1 is SGHTS, CDR2 YDEGEE. This CDR3 has 19 amino acids. The CDR3 sequence is CASSLVRGGWSSYNSPLHF. CDR3 DNA sequence: TGTGCCAGCAGCTTGGTACGAGGCGGATGGAGCTCCTATAATTCACCCCTCCACTTT.

This clone was observed a handful of times. DNA of the CDR3: TGTGCCAGCAGCGTAGAGGGGGTAGGCACAGATACGCAGTATTTT. Its protein product is CASSVEGVGTDTQYF. V is TRBV9 and J is TRBJ2-3; the D gene is possibly TRBD1 (6 bases). Trimming cost V 0 bases and J 1 base, with 9 bases left between them. The CDR3 sequence is 15 residues long. From germline, CDR1 is SGDLS and CDR2 YYNGEE. Using reference TRBV9 and TRBJ2-3 for the parts outside the CDR3, the full variable domain is DSGVTQTPKHLITATGQRVTLRCSPRSGDLSVYWYQQSLDQGLQFLIQYYNGEERAKGNILERFSAQQFPDLHSELNLSSLELGDSALYFCASSVEGVGTDTQYFGPGTRLTVL.

This clone was observed many times. This chain joins TRBV7-9 and TRBJ1-1; D gene ambiguous. In germline, CDR1 is SEHNR, CDR2 FQNEAQ (reference sequence). This CDR3 contains 14 residues. Trimming pared 7 bases from V and 1 base from J, leaving 13 bases between. The CDR3 here is CASMFPQANTEAFF. The CDR3 DNA sequence: TGTGCCAGCATGTTTCCGCAGGCGAACACTGAAGCTTTCTTT.

This sequence joins TRBV27 and TRBJ1-2; D is possibly TRBD1 (6 bases). Germline V gene data show CDR1 as MNHEY and CDR2 as SMNVEV (reference sequence). CDR3 length: 15 amino acids. Trimming cost V 2 bases and J 0 bases, with 10 bases left between them. CDR3 coding DNA: TGTGCCAGCAGTTTACAAGGGGGTGCTAACTATGGCTACACCTTC. This codes for CASSLQGGANYGYTF.

The V call is TRBV6-5, the J call TRBJ1-2; D not resolved. The CDR3 extends over 14 amino acids. In germline, CDR1 is MNHEY, CDR2 SVGAGI. With 6 bases removed from V and 4 bases from J, the gap between germline ends came to 15 bases. The CDR3 nucleotides are TGTGCCAGCAGCCGATCCAGCGAACCCTATGGCTACACCTTC. This codes for CASSRSSEPYGYTF.

Concerning this clone itself: The same CDR3 can be traced to other DNA sequences in this sample. The rearrangement joins TRBV29-1 to TRBJ2-7; 7 bases align to TRBD1. Germline V gives CDR1 SQVTM, CDR2 ANQGSEA. CDR3 length equals 15 residues. The ends lost 0 bases at V and 2 bases at J; junction bases unmatched: 7. The CDR3 protein is CSVEEGQRSPYEQYF. In DNA, the CDR3 is TGCAGCGTTGAAGAGGGACAGCGGAGCCCCTACGAGCAGTACTTC.

This clone appeared once. The chain employs TRBV7-2 and TRBJ2-3, with TRBD1 matching 10 bases. The germline gives CDR1 SGHTA, CDR2 FQGNSA. This CDR3 spans 15 amino acids. V was pared by 5 bases and J by 2 bases, with 4 bases of the junction left unmatched. The CDR3: CASSRTGGNTDTQYF. The CDR3 DNA reads TGTGCCAGCAGCCGGACAGGGGGGAACACAGATACGCAGTATTTT.

The chain uses TRBV6-1 and TRBJ1-1, with no clear D. V lost 7 bases to trimming and J lost 0 bases, with 6 bases between them. The CDR3 is 12 residues long. CDR1 and CDR2 (germline): MNHNS, SASEGT. CDR3: CASTPVNTEAFF. The CDR3, as DNA: TGTGCCAGCACCCCGGTGAACACTGAAGCTTTCTTT.

The rearrangement links TRBV5-1 to TRBJ2-3, with a tentative D call TRBD1 (6 bases). With 2 bases removed from V and 6 bases from J, the gap between germline ends came to 7 bases. CDR1 and CDR2 from the germline V gene are SGHRS and YFSETQ. The CDR3 sequence is 12 residues long. The CDR3 spells CASSFQGDTQYF. The CDR3 DNA sequence: TGCGCCAGCAGCTTCCAGGGGGATACGCAGTATTTT.

J is TRBJ1-3 and V is TRBV2; TRBD1 might be the D (6 bases). Germline V gene sequence: CDR1 SNHLY, CDR2 FYNNEI. The V gene lost 10 bases and the J gene lost 0 bases, with 10 bases spanning the gap. This CDR3 spans 13 amino acids. The CDR3 nucleotides read TGTGCCACTTGGGACAACTCTGGAAACACCATATATTTT. It translates to CATWDNSGNTIYF. The full variable domain, in which reference TRBV2 and TRBJ1-3 provide the parts outside the CDR3, is EPEVTQTPSHQVTQMGQEVILRCVPISNHLYFYWYRQILGQKVEFLVSFYNNEISEKSEIFDDQFSVERPDGSNFTLKIRSTKLEDSAMYFCATWDNSGNTIYFGEGSWLTVV.